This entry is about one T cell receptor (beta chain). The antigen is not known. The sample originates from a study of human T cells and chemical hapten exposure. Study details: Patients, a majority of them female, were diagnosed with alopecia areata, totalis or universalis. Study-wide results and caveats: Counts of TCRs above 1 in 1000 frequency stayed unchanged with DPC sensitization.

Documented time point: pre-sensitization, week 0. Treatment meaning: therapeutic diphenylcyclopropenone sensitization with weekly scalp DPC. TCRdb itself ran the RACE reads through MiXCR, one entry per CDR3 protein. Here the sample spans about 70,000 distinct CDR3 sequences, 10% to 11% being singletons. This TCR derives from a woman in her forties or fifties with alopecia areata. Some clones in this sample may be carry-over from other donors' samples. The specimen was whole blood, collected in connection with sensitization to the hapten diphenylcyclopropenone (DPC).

Here the CDR3 reads CASSQMGAGVTEAFF. As DNA, the CDR3 is TGTGCCAGCAGTCAAATGGGGGCCGGGGTCACTGAAGCTTTCTTT. The V call is TRBV7-8, the J call TRBJ1-1; D perhaps matches TRBD1 (6 bases). CDR1 and CDR2 from the germline V gene are SGHVS and FQNEAQ. Trimming shortened V by 6 bases and J by 4 bases, and 18 bases separated the two germline ends. CDR3 length: 15 residues.